This entry describes one T cell receptor beta chain. These data originate in a study of shared clonotypes between healthy human individuals. The protocol was immunoSEQ multiplex PCR, while the TCRdb copy is restricted to in-frame clones and leaves out a portion. The sample includes hundreds of thousands of clones, around 95% of them seen just once. The V end was cut by 1 base, the J end by 7 bases, with 10 bases between. The CDR3 is 14 amino acids. Germline-derived CDR1 and CDR2 are SEHNR and FQNEAQ (reference sequence). Positive CCR7 selection of CD45RO-negative cells yielded the naive CD8 cells, and terminally differentiated effector memory CD45RA+ cells were excluded.

The origin of this receptor is a woman in her twenties or thirties in good health. The chain joins TRBV7-9 to TRBJ2-2; D is possibly TRBD2 (6 bases). The specimen sequenced was naive CD8+ T cells sorted from blood. The DNA of the CDR3 is TGTGCCAGCAGCTTAGGCCTAGCGAACGGGGAGCTGTTTTTT. Translated, it gives CASSLGLANGELFF.